This T cell receptor (beta chain) came from a study of blood T cells in healthy people across ages. Study-wide context: Template switching caught about one barcoded beta molecule for each two T cells. Study results and caveats: The lack of PBMC sorting stopped any conclusive naive versus antigen-experienced comparison. More naive CD4+ cells and higher diversity were found in long-lived than in aged donors.

It was with a sample-barcoded 5' primer and a J-beta primer mix that a second PCR of roughly 7 to 12 cycles was run. Any given sample supplied a minimum of 2.5 million CDR3-containing paired-end reads. TCRdb recomputed calls from the 5' RACE reads with MiXCR, one row per CDR3 protein. The data show 650,000 to 1,000,000 distinct CDR3 sequences, about 37% seen once. Looked up from germline, CDR1 is SGHTA and CDR2 is FQGNSA. Unmatched junction bases numbered 6, after V lost 3 bases and J lost 4 bases. This CDR3 spans 15 amino acids. Turning to this clonotype: Its antigen remains unknown.

Input material: blood. The J gene is TRBJ1-3, the V gene TRBV7-2; 7 bases match TRBD1. The sequence derives from a young man in good health. CDR3 sequence: CASSFQGVFGNTIYF. DNA of the CDR3: TGTGCCAGCAGCTTCCAGGGGGTCTTCGGAAACACCATATATTTT.